What follows describes a single T cell receptor beta chain. This sample stems from a study of blood T cell repertoires in COVID-19. Study information: From the United States, Italy and Spain came samples of acute and convalescent COVID-19.

Enrollees, about 18 to 90 years old, lived in about two dozen US areas. Categorization into cohorts depended on clinical history that participants reported. The CDR3 length is 15 residues. The J segment lost 5 bases and the V segment lost 0 bases, leaving 9 bases of the junction unmatched. Germline V CDR1 and CDR2: SQVTM, ANQGSEA. Authors' processing steps: Reference gene primer amplification in the assay estimated nucleated cell counts. The method was immunoSEQ multiplex PCR; TCRdb's version includes in-frame clones alone and lacks a portion of them. D and trimming were read from the DNA, whereas the V and J calls and clone size are those reported in that table. Among hundreds of thousands of clones, 90% were seen once, and the ten largest hold approximately 1.5%.

The V call is TRBV29-1, the J call TRBJ2-7, with TRBD2 matching 8 bases. The sample consisted of PBMCs or T cells enriched from blood (not recorded which). This receptor was taken from a woman between 18 and 29 years old with acute COVID-19. This chain's CDR3 is CSVEDRSGGLDEQYF. CDR3 DNA sequence: TGCAGCGTTGAAGATCGTTCGGGAGGGCTCGACGAGCAGTACTTC.